This TCR beta chain came from a study of OX40 agonist ivuxolimab in advanced cancers. Overall study context: Antecedent anti-PD-1, anti-PD-L1 or anti-CTLA-4 therapy was permissible, with roughly 40% having received some. Partial response was recorded in three patients: one hepatocellular carcinoma and two cutaneous melanoma cases.

Collection of blood occurred at baseline, at cycle 4 day 1, and at cycle 7 day 1. The germline CDR1 and CDR2 sequences are LNHDA and SQIVND (reference sequence). V shed 0 bases and J shed 8 bases, with 8 bases lying between them. The CDR3 runs 13 residues. Assay used: immunoSEQ multiplex PCR; TCRdb lists only in-frame clones, some missing. The sample yields under 110,000 clones, just over 90% seen once. This receptor was obtained from an adult with an advanced solid tumor such as melanoma, head and neck, liver or kidney cancer. Here the sequenced sample was CD4+ or CD8+ T cells sorted from blood, taken in a trial of the OX40 agonist ivuxolimab. V is TRBV19 and J is TRBJ2-1; D unresolved. In DNA form, the CDR3 reads TGTGCCAGTAGTATAGAACGAAGGGATGAGCAGTTCTTC. This translates into CASSIERRDEQFF.